This TCR beta chain was profiled in a study of cytomegalovirus exposure and HLA in healthy donors. Study-level findings and limits: Among the CMV-associated chains, a few were confirmed in vitro as specific for CMV antigens. Differences between HLA loci emerged in a later analysis of TCR association rates, with DRB1 most and HLA-C fewest. Beyond CMV serostatus, there was no information to go on about immune exposure.

Concerning this clone: Its target is not known.

Germline CDR1 and CDR2: LNHDA and SQIVND (reference sequence). The junction had 7 bases not matched to a gene; V was cut back by 5 bases and J by 0 bases. This CDR3 spans 16 amino acids. 13 Jbeta primers and 60 Vbeta primers were used for the PCR. Clones were read by immunoSEQ multiplex PCR, and TCRdb kept only the in-frame ones, dropping some. The sample includes tens of thousands of clones, approximately 79% of them seen just once. The chain couples TRBV19 to TRBJ2-7; 10 nucleotides agree with TRBD2. The sequenced sample was PBMCs. The clonotype was recovered from a female donor in good health and CMV-seronegative. CDR3 coding DNA: TGTGCCAGTAGTCTTAGCGGGGGGCTCAGCTCCTACGAGCAGTACTTC. Translation: CASSLSGGLSSYEQYF.